The clone carrying this TCR beta chain was counted a single time. Its antigen is not identified. V shed 5 bases and J shed 9 bases, with 12 bases lying between them. This CDR3 contains 12 residues. Germline CDR1 and CDR2: SGHTA and FQGNSA. The data derive from a study of graft-versus-host responses after intestinal transplantation. Measured with immunoSEQ multiplex PCR; TCRdb has only the in-frame clones, and not every one. The sample records 96,000 or so clones, roughly nine tenths being singletons. This material consisted of unstimulated CD4+ T cells sorted from spleen or lymph node cells, taken before intestinal transplant. The origin of this receptor is a human donor who received an intestinal transplant. The J gene is TRBJ2-3, the V gene TRBV7-2; weak D call: TRBD1 (6 bases). DNA of the CDR3: TGTGCCAGCAGCCCTCTCGGACAGACGCAGTATTTT. This gives the protein CASSPLGQTQYF. The variable domain in full, with the rest retrieved from reference TRBV7-2 and TRBJ2-3, is GAGVSQSPSNKVTEKGKDVELRCDPISGHTALYWYRQSLGQGLEFLIYFQGNSAPDKSGLPSDRFSAERTGGSVSTLTIQRTQQEDSAVYLCASSPLGQTQYFGPGTRLTVL.